This paragraph reports one T cell receptor (beta chain). Its matching antigen is unknown. Germline-derived CDR1 and CDR2 are MNHEY and SMNVEV (reference sequence). The CDR3 is 15 amino acids. These data come from a study of cytomegalovirus exposure and HLA in healthy donors. The study's findings and limits: Prior analysis indicated that the majority of TCR beta V segments exhibited productivity approximately 90% or approximately 30% of the time.

Primers for the PCR totalled 60 Vbeta and 13 Jbeta. Some clones are missing from TCRdb's copy, which holds only in-frame ones; the method was immunoSEQ multiplex PCR. The sample has around 120,000 clones, around 70% seen once. The receptor was isolated from an older woman in good health and CMV-seropositive. Sequences were obtained from PBMCs. V is TRBV27 and J is TRBJ2-5; 7 bases agree with TRBD1. The closer fit of TRBJ2-7 to the DNA end suggests the J call may be wrong. Here the CDR3 reads CASSFAGTASYEQYF. CDR3 DNA sequence: TGTGCCAGCAGTTTTGCCGGGACAGCCTCCTACGAGCAGTACTTC.